These 17 T cell receptor beta chains were sequenced from one sample in a study of blood T cell repertoires in COVID-19. The protocol was immunoSEQ multiplex PCR, while the TCRdb copy is restricted to in-frame clones and leaves out a portion. This table holds over 55,000 clones, just over 85% found once. The sequenced material came from peripheral blood. The receptors shown here come from a human donor in a cohort sampled during active COVID-19.

The V gene is TRBV6-6, the J gene TRBJ1-2; tentative D call: TRBD1 (6 bases). CDR1 and CDR2 from the germline V gene are MNHNY and SVGAGI (reference sequence). The germline V and J ends were trimmed by 7 bases and 8 bases, with 20 bases remaining between them. The CDR3 loop spans 14 amino acids. CDR3 bases: TGTGCCAGCAACAGACGGGGGGCTCCGGAGGGCTACACCTTC. This gives the protein CASNRRGAPEGYTF.

The chain combines TRBV11-2 with TRBJ2-2; TRBD1 matches at 9 bases. The CDR3 has 15 residues. Losses at the gene ends were 1 base for V and 5 bases for J; bases not matched to a gene: 2. Germline V gene data show CDR1 as SGHAT and CDR2 as FQNNGV. CDR3 sequence reads: CASSLGTGVTGELFF. CDR3 DNA sequence: TGTGCCAGCAGCTTAGGGACAGGGGTGACCGGGGAGCTGTTTTTT.

J is TRBJ1-4 and V is TRBV5-1; D is unclear. Germline CDR1 SGHRS, CDR2 YFSETQ. The CDR3 is 12 amino acids. V lost 4 bases and J 7 bases, leaving 8 bases between the germline ends. CDR3 coding DNA: TGCGCCAGCAGCCAGACGGGTGAAAAACTGTTTTTT. Protein product: CASSQTGEKLFF.

The genes are TRBV5-1 and TRBJ2-5; 9 bases match TRBD2. Unmatched junction bases numbered 1, after V lost 2 bases and J lost 5 bases. Germline CDR1 reads SGHRS; CDR2 reads YFSETQ. The CDR3 length is 13 residues. The CDR3 here is CASSFSGGETQYF. The DNA for the CDR3 is TGCGCCAGCAGCTTTAGCGGGGGTGAGACCCAGTACTTC.

This sequence joins TRBV30 and TRBJ2-4; 10 nucleotides match TRBD2. V lost 2 bases and J lost 0; bases outside the gene matches: 10. Germline values: CDR1 GTSNPN, CDR2 SVGIG (reference sequence). CDR3 length: 18 amino acids. CDR3 in amino acids: CAWSSGLALGVAKNIQYF. The CDR3 DNA sequence: TGTGCCTGGAGTTCGGGACTAGCGTTAGGGGTAGCCAAAAACATTCAGTACTTC.

J is TRBJ2-2 and V is TRBV5-4; D remains ambiguous. Trimming removed 6 bases at V and 6 bases at J, with 12 bases between. CDR1 is SGHNT and CDR2 is YYREEE in the germline V gene (reference sequence). The CDR3 is 13 residues long. CDR3 amino acids: CASTVGGPGELFF. The CDR3 coding sequence is TGTGCCAGCACCGTAGGTGGGCCCGGGGAGCTGTTTTTT.

The chain is built from TRBV5-6 and TRBJ2-1, with TRBD2 as a possible D gene (6 bases). The CDR3 runs 13 residues. Trimming pared 7 bases from V and 8 bases from J, leaving 16 bases between. Germline lookup yields CDR1 SGHDT and CDR2 YYEEEE. Here the CDR3 DNA reads TGTGCCAGCGCTCCGGGTACTAGCTATGAGCAGTTCTTC. Protein product: CASAPGTSYEQFF.

This chain uses TRBV6-5 with TRBJ1-2; perhaps TRBD1 as D (6 bases). The CDR3 is made up of 14 amino acids. Germline V gene lookup returns CDR1 MNHEY and CDR2 SVGAGI. V was cut by 0 bases and J by 7 bases, with 12 bases left in between. The CDR3 bases are TGTGCCAGCAGTTACTCGAGAGGGGGATCTGGCTACACCTTC. Its protein is CASSYSRGGSGYTF.

The chain recombines TRBV2 with TRBJ2-1, with 9 bases identical to TRBD1. Trimming at V came to 7 bases and at J to 3 bases, leaving 7 bases not matched to a gene. The CDR3 length is 15 residues. CDR1 and CDR2 from the germline V gene are SNHLY and FYNNEI. In nucleotides, the CDR3 is TGTGCCAGCACCGCCCGGACAGGGGACTACAATGAGCAGTTCTTC. Protein product: CASTARTGDYNEQFF.

This rearrangement joins TRBV29-1 to TRBJ1-1, with 12 nucleotides matching TRBD1. The CDR3 consists of 14 residues. Germline values: CDR1 SQVTM, CDR2 ANQGSEA. The trim removed 5 bases at V and 5 bases at J, leaving 6 bases unmatched. The CDR3 DNA sequence: TGCAGCGTTCAGGGACAGGGGGCGAAAACTGAAGCTTTCTTT. Protein: CSVQGQGAKTEAFF.

In DNA form, the CDR3 reads TGTGCCTGGAGTCAGGATAGCAGGGGCTATGGCTACACCTTC. Translating gives CAWSQDSRGYGYTF. V and J are TRBV30 and TRBJ1-2; tentative D call: TRBD1 (6 bases). The CDR3 covers 14 residues. Germline values: CDR1 GTSNPN, CDR2 SVGIG (reference sequence). V lost 2 bases and J 4 bases, leaving 14 bases between the germline ends.

In its sample, this clone was seen once. The J gene is TRBJ2-3, the V gene TRBV2; a possible D gene is TRBD2 (9 bases). CDR3 length equals 14 residues. V was pared by 8 bases and J by 6 bases, with 18 bases between. Per the germline V gene, CDR1 is SNHLY and CDR2 is FYNNEI. CDR3 sequence: CASPDRAGGDTQYF. The CDR3 DNA sequence: TGTGCCAGCCCGGACAGGGCGGGGGGGGATACGCAGTATTTT. Full variable domain (remainder filled in from reference TRBV2 and TRBJ2-3): EPEVTQTPSHQVTQMGQEVILRCVPISNHLYFYWYRQILGQKVEFLVSFYNNEISEKSEIFDDQFSVERPDGSNFTLKIRSTKLEDSAMYFCASPDRAGGDTQYFGPGTRLTVL.

The count of this clone is one. The chain carries TRBV29-1 and TRBJ2-1; a possible D gene is TRBD2 (7 bases). In germline, CDR1 is SQVTM, CDR2 ANQGSEA. The length of the CDR3 is 15 residues. In nucleotides, the CDR3 is TGCAGTCTACTACCGGGGGGCCCCCGTGACAATGAGCAGTTCTTC. It is translated as CSLLPGGPRDNEQFF.

V is TRBV28 and J is TRBJ2-7, with 7 bases fitting TRBD1. Germline loops: CDR1 MDHEN, CDR2 SYDVKM. After removal of 5 bases from V and 8 bases from J, the junction contained 12 bases not matched to a gene. The CDR3 runs to 14 residues. For the CDR3, the DNA is TGTGCCAGCAGTCCAGGGGGAGACGAGGGGAAGCAGTACTTC. Translated, it gives CASSPGGDEGKQYF.

The V gene is TRBV3-1 (or the pseudogene TRBV3-2), the J gene TRBJ2-1; D is uncertain. The CDR3 loop spans 12 amino acids. Trimming left V 1 base short and J 9 bases short, with 7 bases between. CDR1 and CDR2 from the germline V gene are LGHDT and YNNKEL (reference sequence). CDR3 coding DNA: TGTGCCAGCAGCCAAGTAGCTACTGAGCAGTTCTTC. Amino acids: CASSQVATEQFF.

The rearrangement joins TRBV18 to TRBJ2-1; 16 positions match TRBD2. The germline CDR1 and CDR2 sequences are KGHSH and LQKENI. With 5 bases clipped from V and 0 bases from J, the junction kept 13 bases outside the gene matches. The CDR3 covers 21 residues. In nucleotides, the CDR3 is TGTGCCAGCTCATCGGGCCCCGGGACTAGCGGGGGGGTGAGCTCCTACAATGAGCAGTTCTTC. Residues: CASSSGPGTSGGVSSYNEQFF.

V gene TRBV18 combines with J gene TRBJ2-7, with TRBD1 identical over 8 bases. The germline gives CDR1 KGHSH, CDR2 LQKENI. The CDR3 has 15 amino acids. V dropped 2 bases and J dropped 2; count of bases not matched to a gene: 5. The CDR3 is CASSPVGQVAYEQYF. In nucleotides, the CDR3 is TGTGCCAGCTCACCAGTGGGACAGGTCGCCTACGAGCAGTACTTC.